This T cell receptor (beta chain) was documented in a study of blood T cell repertoires in COVID-19. Overall study context: Acute-phase and convalescent COVID-19 samples originated in the United States, Italy and Spain.

In the authors' workflow: Amplification with reference gene primers provided the estimates of nucleated cell counts. The protocol was immunoSEQ multiplex PCR, while the TCRdb copy is restricted to in-frame clones and leaves out a portion. The V and J calls and clone size come from that table; D and trimming were worked out from the DNA. The repertoire holds roughly 520,000 clones, with 88% as singletons. J lost 2 bases, V lost 2 bases, and 2 bases had no gene match. The CDR3 runs to 15 residues. Germline V gene data show CDR1 as SGHDN and CDR2 as FVKESK. Donors of Cohort 3 who recovered were those that had two negative PCRs, clearance, or symptom resolution.

This clonotype was sampled from a woman in her 40s who had recovered from COVID-19. This sequence joins TRBV14 and TRBJ2-3; 9 bases map to TRBD1. The sample was PBMCs or T cells enriched from blood (not recorded which). This chain's CDR3 is CASSQRTGATDTQYF. In DNA form, the CDR3 reads TGTGCCAGCAGCCAAAGGACAGGGGCCACAGATACGCAGTATTTT.